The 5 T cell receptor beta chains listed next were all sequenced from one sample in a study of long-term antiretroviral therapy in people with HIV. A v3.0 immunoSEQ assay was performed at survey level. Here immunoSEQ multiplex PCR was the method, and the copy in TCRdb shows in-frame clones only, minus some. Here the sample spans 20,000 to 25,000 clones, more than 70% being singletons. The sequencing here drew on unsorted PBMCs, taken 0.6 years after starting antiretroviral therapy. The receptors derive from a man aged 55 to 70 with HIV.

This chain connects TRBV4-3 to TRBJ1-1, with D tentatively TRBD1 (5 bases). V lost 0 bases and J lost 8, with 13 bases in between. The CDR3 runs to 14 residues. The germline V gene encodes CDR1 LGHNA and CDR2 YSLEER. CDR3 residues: CASSQDFTGGEAFF. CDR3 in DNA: TGCGCCAGCAGCCAAGATTTTACGGGGGGAGAAGCTTTCTTT.

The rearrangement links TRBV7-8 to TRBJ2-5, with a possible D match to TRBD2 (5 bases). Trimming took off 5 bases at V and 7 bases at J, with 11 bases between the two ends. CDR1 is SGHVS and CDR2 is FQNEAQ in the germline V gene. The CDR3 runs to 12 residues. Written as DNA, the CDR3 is TGTGCCAGCAGCCCGGACTCCAGGACCCAGTACTTC. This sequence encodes CASSPDSRTQYF.

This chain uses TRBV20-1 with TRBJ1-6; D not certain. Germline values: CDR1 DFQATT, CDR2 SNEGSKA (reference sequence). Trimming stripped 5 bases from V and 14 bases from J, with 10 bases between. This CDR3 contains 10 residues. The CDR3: CSAGRGSLHF. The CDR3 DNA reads TGCAGTGCTGGGCGGGGATCCCTCCACTTT.

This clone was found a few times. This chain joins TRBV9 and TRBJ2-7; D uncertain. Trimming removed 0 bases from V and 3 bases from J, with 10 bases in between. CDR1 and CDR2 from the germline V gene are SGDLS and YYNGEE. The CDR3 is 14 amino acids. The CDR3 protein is CASSVDPRNYEQYF. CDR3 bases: TGTGCCAGCAGCGTAGATCCTAGAAACTACGAGCAGTACTTC.

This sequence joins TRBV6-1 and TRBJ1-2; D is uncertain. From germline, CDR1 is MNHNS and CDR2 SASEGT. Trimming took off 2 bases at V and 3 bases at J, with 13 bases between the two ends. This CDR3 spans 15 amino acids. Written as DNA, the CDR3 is TGTGCCAGCAGTGAAATTTCCGGGGAAGACTATGGCTACACCTTC. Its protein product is CASSEISGEDYGYTF.